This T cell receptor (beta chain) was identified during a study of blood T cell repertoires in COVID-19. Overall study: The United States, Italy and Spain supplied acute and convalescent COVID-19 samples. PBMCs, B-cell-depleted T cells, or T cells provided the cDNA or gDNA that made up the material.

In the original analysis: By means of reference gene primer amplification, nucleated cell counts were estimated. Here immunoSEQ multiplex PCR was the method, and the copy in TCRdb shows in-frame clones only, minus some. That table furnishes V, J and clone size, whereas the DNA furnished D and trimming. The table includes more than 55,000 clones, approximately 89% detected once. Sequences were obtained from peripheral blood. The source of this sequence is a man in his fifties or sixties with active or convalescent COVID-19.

CDR3 DNA: TGTGCCAGCAGACAGACAGGGAGATCGACTGAAGCTTTCTTT. This sequence encodes CASRQTGRSTEAFF. The J gene is TRBJ1-1, the V gene TRBV6-5; 7 nucleotides align to TRBD1. Germline values: CDR1 MNHEY, CDR2 SVGAGI. The CDR3 contains 14 residues. Trimming took 6 bases from V and 5 from J; bases not matched to a gene: 9.